The T cell receptor beta chain under discussion was sequenced for a study of T cell changes during pregnancy in multiple sclerosis. V shed 6 bases and J shed 2 bases, with 7 bases lying between them. CDR3 length: 12 amino acids. Germline lookup yields CDR1 SGHDN and CDR2 FVKESK. The protocol was immunoSEQ multiplex PCR, while the TCRdb copy is restricted to in-frame clones and leaves out a portion. The data contain 35,000 to 45,000 clones, under 90% of them singletons. The chain is built from TRBV14 and TRBJ1-2, with D unresolved. The material was peripheral blood, obtained in the second trimester of pregnancy. This clonotype was sampled from a female donor in good health, enrolled as a control in a pregnancy study. The DNA of the CDR3 is TGTGCCAGCAGTCCGGGAAACTATGGCTACACCTTC. Translated: CASSPGNYGYTF. The full variable domain, rest sourced from reference TRBV14 and TRBJ1-2, is EAGVTQFPSHSVIEKGQTVTLRCDPISGHDNLYWYRRVMGKEIKFLLHFVKESKQDESGMPNNRFLAERTGGTYSTLKVQPAELEDSGVYFCASSPGNYGYTFGSGTRLTVV.